This passage covers 8 T cell receptor beta chains from one sample sequenced in a study of blood T cell repertoires in COVID-19. Profiled with immunoSEQ multiplex PCR; TCRdb holds only in-frame clones, not every one. The sample has fewer than 70,000 clones; 65% to 85% are singletons. The material sequenced was peripheral blood. The origin of the receptors is a man aged 55 to 70 with acute or convalescent COVID-19.

This clone came up a few times. The chain recombines TRBV6-5 with TRBJ2-5, with TRBD1 matching over 8 bases. CDR3 size: 14 residues. Germline V gene data show CDR1 as MNHEY and CDR2 as SVGAGI. V gave up 2 bases and J gave up 7 bases; unmatched junction bases: 6. The CDR3 region is CASSYRQGIGTQYF. The CDR3 nucleotides read TGTGCCAGCAGTTACAGACAGGGGATAGGGACCCAGTACTTC.

The gene calls are TRBV29-1 and TRBJ2-3; TRBD2 matches 13 bases. The V segment lost 7 bases and the J segment 6 bases; nucleotides outside the gene matches: 7. CDR3 length: 14 amino acids. Germline V gene data show CDR1 as SQVTM and CDR2 as ANQGSEA. Here the CDR3 DNA reads TGCAGCGGTCGTCCGGGACTAGCGGGGGATACGCAGTATTTT. This gives the protein CSGRPGLAGDTQYF.

The CDR3 bases are TGCAGCGACCGAAGGGGGTTCTCCTACAATGAGCAGTTCTTC. Residues: CSDRRGFSYNEQFF. The chain couples TRBV29-1 to TRBJ2-1, with D perhaps matching TRBD1 (6 bases). This CDR3 spans 14 amino acids. In germline, CDR1 is SQVTM, CDR2 ANQGSEA. V lost 7 bases and J 0 bases, leaving 13 bases between the germline ends.

The CDR3 DNA sequence: TGTGCCAGCAGCGTGGACAGGGGGTTGGAGACCCAGTACTTC. It encodes CASSVDRGLETQYF. The J gene is TRBJ2-5, the V gene TRBV7-2; 10 nucleotides line up with TRBD1. After removal of 5 bases from V and 5 bases from J, the junction contained 5 bases not matched to a gene. Germline CDR1 SGHTA, CDR2 FQGNSA. The CDR3 loop spans 14 amino acids.

The rearrangement links TRBV30 to TRBJ1-3, with D maybe TRBD1 (5 bases). Trimming shortened V by 2 bases and J by 1 base, and 12 bases separated the two germline ends. The CDR3 has 15 residues. From germline, CDR1 is GTSNPN and CDR2 SVGIG (reference sequence). The CDR3 sequence: CAWSWGRASGNTIYF. CDR3 sequence (DNA): TGTGCCTGGAGTTGGGGCAGGGCATCTGGAAACACCATATATTTT.

This rearrangement joins TRBV13 to TRBJ1-2; unclear D gene. CDR3 length: 12 amino acids. Looked up from germline, CDR1 is PRHDT and CDR2 is FYEKMQ (reference sequence). V was clipped by 0 bases and J by 7 bases, with 6 bases between them. The CDR3 sequence is CASSLGSSGYTF. DNA for the CDR3: TGTGCCAGCAGCTTAGGGTCGAGTGGCTACACCTTC.

The rearrangement joins TRBV24-1 to TRBJ1-2; no reliable D call. Germline values: CDR1 KGHDR, CDR2 SFDVKD. Trimming pared 3 bases from V and 0 bases from J, leaving 4 bases between. This CDR3 region has 13 residues. CDR3 DNA sequence: TGTGCCACCAGTGATGGAGCTAACTATGGCTACACCTTC. Its protein is CATSDGANYGYTF.

This clone was seen only once. This chain connects TRBV6-5 to TRBJ1-2; 9 nucleotides align to TRBD1. Germline CDR1 is MNHEY and CDR2 is SVGAGI. The CDR3 runs 14 residues. With 6 bases clipped from V and 5 bases from J, the junction kept 7 bases outside the gene matches. As DNA, the CDR3 is TGTGCCAGCAGCCTATTGGGACAGGGTTATGGCTACACCTTC. It yields the protein CASSLLGQGYGYTF.